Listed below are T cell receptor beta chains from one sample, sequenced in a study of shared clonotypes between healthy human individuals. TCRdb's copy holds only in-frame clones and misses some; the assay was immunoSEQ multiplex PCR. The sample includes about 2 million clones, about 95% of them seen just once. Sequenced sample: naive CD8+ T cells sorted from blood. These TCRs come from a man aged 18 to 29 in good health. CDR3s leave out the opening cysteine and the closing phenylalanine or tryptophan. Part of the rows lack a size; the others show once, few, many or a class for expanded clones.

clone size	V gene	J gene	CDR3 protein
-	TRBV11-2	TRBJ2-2	ASSLSRAGPRAGELF
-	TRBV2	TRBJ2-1	ASSEALWGKYNEQF
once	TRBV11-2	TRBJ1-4	ASSLGSLATNEKLF
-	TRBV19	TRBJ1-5	ASSIVAGDQPQH
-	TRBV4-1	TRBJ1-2	ASSQEPVSQGGYT
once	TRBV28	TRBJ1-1	ASSLARGSMNTEAF
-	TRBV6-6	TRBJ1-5	ASSYGGSNQPQH
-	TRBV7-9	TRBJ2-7	ASSHPESYEQY
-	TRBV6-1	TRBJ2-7	ASSEGAGLLGEQY
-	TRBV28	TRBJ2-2	ASSPGRNTGELF
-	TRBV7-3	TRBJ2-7	ASIERLGLAGGPEHEQY
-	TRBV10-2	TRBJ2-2	ASSIRDGTNTGELF
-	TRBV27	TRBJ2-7	ASRTHKTYEQY
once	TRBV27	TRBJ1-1	ASSRSMNTEAF
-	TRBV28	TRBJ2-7	ASTGSSYEQY
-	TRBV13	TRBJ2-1	ASSLGTSGYNEQF
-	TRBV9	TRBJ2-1	ASSVTGTVFYNEQF
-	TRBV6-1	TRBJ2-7	ASSETAGGYYEQY
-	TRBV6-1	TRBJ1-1	ASSGLREWDTEAF
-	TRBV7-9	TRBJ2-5	ASSLSGSQETQY
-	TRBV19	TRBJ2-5	ASSIVSGETQY
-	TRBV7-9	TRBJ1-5	ASSLGGPQH